The clone carrying this TCR beta chain has at least ten counts. Its matching antigen is unknown. This sample is drawn from a study of response to subunit inactivated influenza vaccine. MiXCR was run by TCRdb on the RT-PCR reads, yielding one entry per CDR3 protein. The sample shows hundreds of thousands of distinct CDR3 sequences, approximately 15% of them seen only once. The CDR3 contains 13 residues. CDR1 is SGHRS and CDR2 is YFSETQ in the germline V gene. V was shortened by 2 bases and J by 0 bases, with 4 bases between the two germline ends. Study-wide results and limits: That few new T cells are recruited by each seasonal influenza vaccination was the authors' suggestion.

Source: PBMCs from blood, taken less than 15 days before vaccination. The TCR comes from a man in his fifties who received an inactivated influenza vaccine. The rearrangement uses TRBV5-1 and TRBJ2-3; D not resolved. The CDR3, as DNA: TGCGCCAGCAGCTTACTTAGCACAGATACGCAGTATTTT. This translates into CASSLLSTDTQYF.